The 12 T cell receptor beta chains reported below all come from one sample, sequenced in a study of T cell responses to AZD1222 COVID-19 vaccine. Only in-frame clones appear in the TCRdb table, and some are missing; sequencing was by immunoSEQ multiplex PCR. The data show roughly 200,000 clones, roughly 88% seen once. Sequenced material: peripheral blood, taken on day 0 of AZD1222 vaccination. Every receptor here comes from an adult in good health.

This clone was observed a few times. Other DNA sequences in this specimen translate into the identical CDR3. V and J are TRBV7-2 and TRBJ1-5, with a weak D call TRBD1 (6 bases). Trimming cost V 1 base and J 2 bases, with 9 bases left between them. The germline V gene has CDR1 SGHTA and CDR2 FQGNSA. The CDR3 spans 15 residues. As DNA, the CDR3 is TGTGCCAGCAGCTTAGTTGCAGGGGGCAATCAGCCCCAGCATTTT. Encoded protein: CASSLVAGGNQPQHF.

The chain couples TRBV6-5 to TRBJ1-3; D is possibly TRBD1 (5 bases). CDR3 length: 15 amino acids. Germline V CDR1 and CDR2: MNHEY, SVGAGI. The V gene lost 5 bases and the J gene lost 2 bases, with 13 bases spanning the gap. CDR3 sequence: CASSTSGGAGNTIYF. CDR3 sequence (DNA): TGTGCCAGCAGTACTTCTGGGGGGGCTGGAAACACCATATATTTT.

J is TRBJ1-2 and V is TRBV29-1; no clear D gene. The V and J ends lost 0 bases and 1 base respectively, with 6 bases between them. The CDR3 is 13 amino acids. CDR1 and CDR2 (germline): SQVTM, ANQGSEA. The CDR3 region is CSVEDPLNYGYTF. As DNA, the CDR3 is TGCAGCGTTGAAGATCCCCTTAACTATGGCTACACCTTC.

This clone turned up a few times. The genes are TRBV5-5 and TRBJ2-2; perhaps TRBD1 as D (5 bases). The CDR3 runs to 16 residues. The germline CDR1 and CDR2 sequences are SGHKS and YYEKEE (reference sequence). Between the trimmed V and J ends, which lost 0 bases and 5 bases, there was a span of 14 bases. The CDR3 sequence is CASSLGLGAGTGELFF. CDR3 DNA sequence: TGTGCCAGCAGCTTGGGATTAGGTGCAGGGACCGGGGAGCTGTTTTTT.

The J gene is TRBJ1-5, the V gene TRBV19; TRBD1 matches at 9 bases. V was clipped by 4 bases and J by 5 bases; unmatched bases: 12. The CDR3 runs 17 residues. CDR1 and CDR2 from the germline V gene are LNHDA and SQIVND (reference sequence). The CDR3: CASSTGQGLSPDQPQHF. The CDR3 DNA is TGTGCCAGTAGTACCGGACAGGGGCTCAGCCCCGATCAGCCCCAGCATTTT.

This chain joins TRBV7-2 and TRBJ2-2; D not certain. Germline loops: CDR1 SGHTA, CDR2 FQGNSA. The CDR3 loop spans 13 amino acids. V was cut by 0 bases and J by 7 bases, with 6 bases left in between. CDR3 nucleotide sequence: TGTGCCAGCAGCTTAGCGTCCGGCGGGGAGCTGTTTTTT. The encoded protein is CASSLASGGELFF.

This clone was seen once. This chain connects TRBV7-8 to TRBJ1-6; tentatively, D is TRBD1 (5 bases). This CDR3 is built from 17 residues. The ends were cut back, 2 bases at V and 7 bases at J, with 18 bases in the middle. Germline CDR1 is SGHVS and CDR2 is FQNEAQ. The CDR3 spells CASSLLSGRALNSPLHF. The CDR3 nucleotides are TGTGCCAGCAGCTTATTGAGCGGCAGGGCCTTGAATTCACCCCTCCACTTT.

The rearrangement links TRBV4-1 to TRBJ1-2, with D uncertain. Trimming shortened V by 1 base and J by 2 bases, and 14 bases separated the two germline ends. The length of the CDR3 is 16 residues. Germline lookup yields CDR1 MGHRA and CDR2 YSYEKL. The CDR3 DNA follows: TGCGCCAGCAGCCAAGGAGTCCTTGCGAGGAACTATGGCTACACCTTC. Translated, it gives CASSQGVLARNYGYTF.

V is TRBV3-1 (or the pseudogene TRBV3-2) and J is TRBJ1-1; D perhaps matches TRBD1 (5 bases). CDR1 is LGHDT, CDR2 YNNKEL, per germline (reference sequence). Trimming removed 3 bases at V and 2 bases at J, with 13 bases between. The CDR3 spans 15 residues. The CDR3 coding sequence is TGTGCCAGCAGCCAGGGTTTTGGGGGAAACACTGAAGCTTTCTTT. Translated: CASSQGFGGNTEAFF.

This chain joins TRBV27 and TRBJ2-3; 8 bases are a match to TRBD1. The ends lost 6 bases at V and 2 bases at J; junction bases unmatched: 10. CDR3 length: 16 amino acids. The germline CDR1 and CDR2 sequences are MNHEY and SMNVEV (reference sequence). The CDR3 sequence is CASRFIDRGDTDTQYF. The CDR3 DNA follows: TGTGCCAGCAGATTTATCGACAGGGGCGACACAGATACGCAGTATTTT.

A remark on this clone: In the same sample, other DNA sequences code for this CDR3. The V call is TRBV7-2, the J call TRBJ2-7; the D is unclear. Germline assignment: CDR1 SGHTA and CDR2 FQGNSA. This CDR3 comprises 13 residues. V lost 2 bases to trimming and J lost 2 bases, with 7 bases between them. The CDR3 region has the DNA TGTGCCAGCAGCTTATATAGGGCCTACGAGCAGTACTTC. Protein product: CASSLYRAYEQYF.

The chain carries TRBV5-1 and TRBJ1-5; tentative D call: TRBD1 (6 bases). V was cut by 0 bases and J by 5 bases, with 12 bases left in between. The CDR3 is made up of 15 amino acids. From germline, CDR1 is SGHRS and CDR2 YFSETQ. The CDR3 region is CASSLDDRIHQPQHF. The DNA for the CDR3 is TGCGCCAGCAGCTTGGACGACAGGATTCATCAGCCCCAGCATTTT.